The 3 T cell receptor beta chains given below trace back to one sample, sequenced in a study of T cells in Graves' hyperthyroidism and ophthalmopathy. TCR beta CDR3 regions were amplified from RNA transcripts. During a first-round RT-PCR of the TCR CDR3, the HTBI primer set was used. TCRdb passed the multiplex PCR reads through MiXCR, listing each CDR3 protein once. The sample lists just over 550,000 distinct CDR3 sequences, about 43% occurring once. The sample consisted of peripheral blood or thyroid tissue (not recorded which). The receptors originated from a young woman with Graves' hyperthyroidism.

The rearrangement joins TRBV14 to TRBJ2-7; D tentatively reads TRBD1 or TRBD2 (5 bases each). V was shortened by 4 bases and J by 10 bases, with 11 bases between the two germline ends. The CDR3 sequence is 11 residues long. Germline V CDR1 and CDR2: SGHDN, FVKESK. Written as DNA, the CDR3 is TGTGCCAGCAGCCCAGGGACCCAACAGTACTTC. It translates to CASSPGTQQYF.

This clonotype was found a few times. This chain links TRBV7-2 with TRBJ2-7; D is perhaps TRBD2 (6 bases). Trimming took off 5 bases at V and 1 base at J, with 12 bases between the two ends. This CDR3 comprises 14 residues. Germline V gives CDR1 SGHTA, CDR2 FQGNSA. The CDR3 is CASSPHGSSYEQYF. The CDR3 DNA reads TGTGCCAGCAGCCCCCACGGGAGTTCCTACGAGCAGTACTTC.

In its sample, this clonotype was seen a few times. The CDR3 nucleotides read TGTGCCAGCAGTTCCGGGACTAAGGCCGGGGAGCTGTTTTTT. It codes for CASSSGTKAGELFF. The chain is built from TRBV12-3 or TRBV12-4 and TRBJ2-2; 7 positions match TRBD2. The CDR3 totals 14 residues. The trim removed 4 bases at V and 6 bases at J, leaving 5 bases unmatched.